Here is one TCR beta chain with its context. By frequency, this clonotype is medium-sized (0.01 to 0.1%), with no count recorded. What this receptor recognizes is not known. This sample is drawn from a study of T cell clusters in autoimmune cytopenias (dated by TCRdb to 2018 to 2020). The study in broad terms: TRB sequencing reached a median depth of approximately 56,000 reads per sample and yielded a median of 2,350 distinct TRB clonotypes per sample. The study aimed to test whether autoimmune cytopenia patients carry a disease-specific immune repertoire signature usable as a blood-based biomarker. Alongside healthy, CLL and autoimmune hepatitis controls, autoimmune cytopenia patients had their peripheral blood TRB and IGH repertoires sequenced at active disease and again during treatment follow-up.

To amplify TRB rearrangements, a touch-down multiplex PCR protocol was run with the TRB-A and TRB-B primer pools combined in a single tube. Illumina adapters and sample indices were attached to the amplicons through two consecutive PCR reactions using Phusion HS II polymerase. After gel purification with the NucleoSpin Gel and PCR Clean-up kit, the amplicons were quantified by Qubit and checked for quality on an Agilent 2100 Bioanalyzer. Libraries were sequenced on an Illumina MiSeq using 600-cycle, single-indexed, paired-end runs. Per the source publication's procedure: MiXCR version 2.1.12 with the default MiXCR reference library was used to align and assemble TRB reads. A clone was defined by each unique CDR3 nucleotide sequence, and the analysis included only productive sequences with two or more reads. To assess repertoire diversity, an R script computed alpha-parameterized diversity profiles (alpha 0 to 5), which included the Shannon (alpha 1) and Simpson (alpha 2) indices. Combinatorial TRB VJ usage was computed with the tcR package and compared between cohorts by principal component analysis with ade4. GLIPH was used to cluster TCRbeta CDR3s in pairs of cohorts matched for age and read depth, and a Wilcoxon test was used to compare cluster frequencies. Through TCRdb reprocessing, the reads give one entry per CDR3 protein sequence; DNA is omitted. The V and J calls were determined by TCRdb, not by the authors. The table held for this sample gives more than 12,000 distinct CDR3 sequences. Less than 2.5% of the sample goes to the ten largest clones.

What the work shows at the level of the full study, not this receptor alone: TRB repertoire shifts, with less even repertoires in secondary cytopenia and CLL, mostly reflected lymphoma bias rather than autoimmunity. The cluster-lack signature was not observed for secondary cytopenia versus CLL, as the signature was apparently masked by the dominant lymphoma-associated repertoire. A lack of physiological T cell clusters in primary autoimmune cytopenia patients was suggested by GLIPH, as 51 clusters were found to be exclusive to healthy donors versus 15 to 20 exclusive to patients. The T cell clusters were defined only in silico, and the functional role of the clusters was left to be validated experimentally. Healthy donors had almost three times as many exclusive TRB clusters as active autoimmune hepatitis patients, a finding consistent with an autoimmunity-wide signature.

CDR1 and CDR2 were assigned from the germline V gene (reference sequence) as LNHDA and SQIVND. The cysteine opens and the phenylalanine closes a CDR3 of 15 amino acids. The entry carries no DNA sequence. Per sample, roughly 240 ng of peripheral blood genomic DNA, approximately 37,500 genome equivalents, was used for TRB amplification. The chain uses TRBV19 and TRBJ2-1. This TCR derives from a human donor with an autoimmune cytopenia or autoimmune hepatitis (not recorded which). The source material was peripheral blood. The encoded CDR3 is CASSRGRSPYNEQFF.